This TCR beta chain was identified during a study of molecular identifiers for immune sequencing clone quantification. The CDR3 runs to 14 residues. Losses at the gene ends were 4 bases for V and 5 bases for J; bases not matched to a gene: 8. Germline assignment: CDR1 PRHDT and CDR2 FYEKMQ (reference sequence). Each CDR3 protein gets one entry after TCRdb re-called the PCR reads with MiXCR. Seen here are 100,000 or so distinct CDR3 sequences, 35% to 40% observed once, and the top ten hold 4% to 5%. The chain links TRBV13 to TRBJ2-7; TRBD1 matches 7 bases. The sample taken for sequencing was naive CD8+ T cells from blood, with Jurkat cell RNA spiked in. Subset specified: FACS-sorted CD8+CD4-CCR7+CD45RA+ naive T cells. The source of this sequence is a human donor in good health. Some libraries in this study had Jurkat cell RNA spiked in. For the CDR3, the DNA is TGTGCCAGCAGCTCCGGACAGGTGGGGGACGAGCAGTACTTC. It yields the protein CASSSGQVGDEQYF.